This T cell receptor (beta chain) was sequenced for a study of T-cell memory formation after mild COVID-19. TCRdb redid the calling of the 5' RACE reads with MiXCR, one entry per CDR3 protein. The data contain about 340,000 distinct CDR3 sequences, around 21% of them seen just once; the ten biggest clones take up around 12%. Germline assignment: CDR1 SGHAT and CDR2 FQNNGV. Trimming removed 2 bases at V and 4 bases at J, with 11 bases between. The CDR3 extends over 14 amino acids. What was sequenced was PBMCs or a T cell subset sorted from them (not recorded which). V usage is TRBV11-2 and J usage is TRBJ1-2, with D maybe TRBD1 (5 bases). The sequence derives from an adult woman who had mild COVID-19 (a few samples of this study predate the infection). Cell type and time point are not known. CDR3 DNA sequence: TGTGCCAGCAGCTTAAGCGCAGGGTTCTATGGCTACACCTTC. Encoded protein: CASSLSAGFYGYTF. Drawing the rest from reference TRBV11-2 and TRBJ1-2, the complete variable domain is EAGVAQSPRYKIIEKRQSVAFWCNPISGHATLYWYQQILGQGPKLLIQFQNNGVVDDSQLPKDRFSAERLKGVDSTLKIQPAKLEDSAVYLCASSLSAGFYGYTFGSGTRLTVV.